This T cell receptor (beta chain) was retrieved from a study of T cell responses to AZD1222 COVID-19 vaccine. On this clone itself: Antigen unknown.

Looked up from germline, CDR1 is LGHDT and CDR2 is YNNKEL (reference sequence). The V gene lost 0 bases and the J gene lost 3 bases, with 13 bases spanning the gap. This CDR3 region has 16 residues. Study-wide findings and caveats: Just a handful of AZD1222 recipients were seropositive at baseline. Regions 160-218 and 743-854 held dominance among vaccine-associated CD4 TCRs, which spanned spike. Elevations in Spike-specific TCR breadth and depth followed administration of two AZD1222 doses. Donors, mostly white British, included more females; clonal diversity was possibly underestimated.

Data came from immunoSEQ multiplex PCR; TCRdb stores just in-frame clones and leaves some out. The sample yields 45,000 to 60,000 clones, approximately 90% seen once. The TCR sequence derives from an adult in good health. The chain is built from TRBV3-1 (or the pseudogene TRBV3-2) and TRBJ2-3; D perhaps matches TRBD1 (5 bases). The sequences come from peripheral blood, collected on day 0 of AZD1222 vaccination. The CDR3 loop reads CASSQDWAGITDTQYF. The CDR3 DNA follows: TGTGCCAGCAGCCAAGATTGGGCAGGGATTACAGATACGCAGTATTTT.